The clone carrying this T cell receptor beta chain was seen only a few times. The CDR3 consists of 11 residues. The V and J ends lost 8 bases and 8 bases respectively, with 10 bases between them. The germline V gene encodes CDR1 SGHAT and CDR2 FQNNGV. The sample is drawn from a study of T cells after yellow fever vaccination. TCRdb passed the 5' RACE reads through MiXCR, listing each CDR3 protein once. The profile shows 300,000 to 350,000 distinct CDR3 sequences, 3% to 4.5% of them singletons. The TCR originated in a young man who received the YFV17D yellow fever vaccine. Sequencing used PBMCs, obtained 5 days after the yellow fever booster vaccination. The V call is TRBV11-2, the J call TRBJ2-1, with D possibly TRBD1 on 5 matching bases. The CDR3: CASGARHEQFF. The CDR3 region has the DNA TGTGCCAGCGGGGCCCGGCATGAGCAGTTCTTC.